This T cell receptor beta chain comes out of a study of regulatory T cells in long-lasting Graves disease. Germline V gene data show CDR1 as LGHDT and CDR2 as YNNKEL (reference sequence). Trimming took 1 base from V and 9 from J, leaving 4 bases between them. The CDR3 length is 11 residues. General study findings and limits: Newly diagnosed Graves' patients exceeded persistent ones in TCR diversity. Not thyroid tissue but only peripheral blood was studied. Persistent disease favored TRBV28, TRBJ1-2 and TRBJ2-5. A limited number of samples was an acknowledged limitation.

Points on this clonotype: Its target is unknown.

TCRdb passed the reads through MiXCR, listing each CDR3 protein once. The repertoire has under 800 distinct CDR3 sequences, 82% of them found once; the top ten carry about 31%. The TCR library was made from RNA that had been extracted from PBMCs in TRIzol. The sample in question was peripheral blood mononuclear cells (PBMCs), obtained with antithyroid drug treatment, in newly diagnosed or persistent Graves disease (not recorded which). The TCR comes from a female donor with Graves disease. V and J are TRBV3-1 and TRBJ2-1; D gene uncertain. This CDR3 reads CASSQAREQFF. The CDR3 bases are TGTGCCAGCAGCCAAGCCCGTGAGCAGTTCTTC.